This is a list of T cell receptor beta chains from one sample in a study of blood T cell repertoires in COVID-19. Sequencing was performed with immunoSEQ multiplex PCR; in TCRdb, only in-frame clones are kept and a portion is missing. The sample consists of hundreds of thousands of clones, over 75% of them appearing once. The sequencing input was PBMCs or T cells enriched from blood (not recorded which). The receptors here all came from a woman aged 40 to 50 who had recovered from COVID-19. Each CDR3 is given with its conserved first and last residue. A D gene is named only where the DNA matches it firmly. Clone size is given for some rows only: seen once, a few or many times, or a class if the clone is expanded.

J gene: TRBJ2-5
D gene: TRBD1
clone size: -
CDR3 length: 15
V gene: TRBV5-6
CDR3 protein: CASSSDRGEVETQYF
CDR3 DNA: TGTGCCAGCAGCTCGGACAGGGGGGAAGTGGAGACCCAGTACTTC

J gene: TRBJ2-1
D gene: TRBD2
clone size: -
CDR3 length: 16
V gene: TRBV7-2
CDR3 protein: CASSPLAWREATEQFF
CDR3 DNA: TGTGCCAGCAGCCCACTTGCATGGCGGGAGGCGACTGAGCAGTTCTTC

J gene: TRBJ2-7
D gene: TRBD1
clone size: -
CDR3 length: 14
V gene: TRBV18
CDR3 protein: CASSPGTETYEQYF
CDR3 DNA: TGTGCCAGCTCACCAGGGACAGAGACCTACGAGCAGTACTTC

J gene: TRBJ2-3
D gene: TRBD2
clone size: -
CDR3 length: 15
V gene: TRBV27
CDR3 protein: CASSLSLAGGDTQYF
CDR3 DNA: TGTGCCAGCAGTTTAAGTCTAGCGGGGGGAGATACGCAGTATTTT

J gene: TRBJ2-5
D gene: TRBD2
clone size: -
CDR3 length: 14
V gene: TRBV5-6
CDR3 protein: CASSRLAVEETQYF
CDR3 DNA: TGTGCCAGCAGCCGACTAGCGGTTGAAGAGACCCAGTACTTC

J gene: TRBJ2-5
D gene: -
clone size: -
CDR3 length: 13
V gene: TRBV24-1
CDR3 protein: CATSDSYQETQYF
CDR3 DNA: TGTGCCACCAGTGATTCGTACCAAGAGACCCAGTACTTC

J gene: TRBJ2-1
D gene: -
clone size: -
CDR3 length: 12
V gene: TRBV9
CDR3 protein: CASSLQGDEQFF
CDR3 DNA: TGTGCCAGCAGCTTACAGGGAGATGAGCAGTTCTTC

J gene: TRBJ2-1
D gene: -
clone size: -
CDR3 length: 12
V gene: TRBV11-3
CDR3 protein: CASSLRGYEQFF
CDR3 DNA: TGTGCCAGCAGCCTACGGGGGTATGAGCAGTTCTTC

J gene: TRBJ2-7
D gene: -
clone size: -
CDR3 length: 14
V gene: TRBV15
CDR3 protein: CATRRDTGPYEQYF
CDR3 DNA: TGTGCCACCAGGAGGGACACGGGCCCTTACGAGCAGTACTTC

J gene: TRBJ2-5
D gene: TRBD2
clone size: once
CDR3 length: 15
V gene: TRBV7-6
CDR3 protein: CASSVSSGGIETQYF
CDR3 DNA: TGTGCCAGCAGCGTATCTAGCGGGGGGATAGAGACCCAGTACTTC

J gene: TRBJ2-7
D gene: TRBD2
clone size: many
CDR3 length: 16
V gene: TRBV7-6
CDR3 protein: CASSLEQRGASYEQYF
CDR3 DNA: TGTGCCAGCAGCTTAGAACAGCGGGGGGCCTCCTACGAGCAGTACTTC

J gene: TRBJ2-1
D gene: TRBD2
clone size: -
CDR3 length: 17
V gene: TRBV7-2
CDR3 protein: CASSYLDSGGPYNEQFF
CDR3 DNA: TGTGCCAGCAGCTATCTTGATAGCGGGGGGCCCTACAATGAGCAGTTCTTC

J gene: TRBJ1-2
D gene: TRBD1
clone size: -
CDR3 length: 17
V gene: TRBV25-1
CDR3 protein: CASDRDSQAVFFYGYTF
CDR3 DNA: TGTGCCAGCGACAGGGACAGCCAGGCGGTCTTTTTCTATGGCTACACCTTC

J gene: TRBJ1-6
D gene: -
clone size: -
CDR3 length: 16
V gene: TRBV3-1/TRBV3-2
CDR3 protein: CASSQVSGRGGSPLHF
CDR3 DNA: TGTGCCAGCAGCCAAGTGTCCGGGCGTGGGGGCTCACCCCTCCACTTT

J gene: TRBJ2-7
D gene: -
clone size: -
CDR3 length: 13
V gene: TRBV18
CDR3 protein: CASSREHAGEQYF
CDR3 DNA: TGTGCCAGCTCACGAGAGCACGCAGGCGAGCAGTACTTC

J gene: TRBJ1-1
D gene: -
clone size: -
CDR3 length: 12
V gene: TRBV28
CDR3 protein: CASTQGFTEAFF
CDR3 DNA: TGTGCCAGCACCCAGGGATTCACTGAAGCTTTCTTT

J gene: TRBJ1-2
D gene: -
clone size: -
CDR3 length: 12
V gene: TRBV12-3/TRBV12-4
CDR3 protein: CASSPRFYGYTF
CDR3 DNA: TGTGCCAGCAGTCCGCGCTTCTATGGCTACACCTTC

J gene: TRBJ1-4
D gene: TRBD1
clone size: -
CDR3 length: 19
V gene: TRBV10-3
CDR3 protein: CAISELARGLTGDGEKLFF
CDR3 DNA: TGTGCCATCAGTGAGCTGGCCCGGGGCTTGACAGGGGATGGTGAAAAACTGTTTTTT

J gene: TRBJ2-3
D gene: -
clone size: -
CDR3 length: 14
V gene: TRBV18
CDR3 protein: CASSPPRSTDTQYF
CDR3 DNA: TGTGCCAGCTCACCACCCAGGAGCACAGATACGCAGTATTTT

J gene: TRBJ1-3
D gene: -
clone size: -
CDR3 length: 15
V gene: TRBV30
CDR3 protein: CAWNDLLSSGNTIYF
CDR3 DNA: TGTGCCTGGAACGACTTGCTGAGCTCTGGAAACACCATATATTTT

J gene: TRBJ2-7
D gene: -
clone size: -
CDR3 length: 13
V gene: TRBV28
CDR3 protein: CASSPDTDYEQYF
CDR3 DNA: TGTGCCAGCAGTCCGGACACCGACTACGAGCAGTACTTC

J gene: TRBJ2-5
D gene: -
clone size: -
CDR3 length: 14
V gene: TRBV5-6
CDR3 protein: CASSLVPSRETQYF
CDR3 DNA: TGTGCCAGCAGCCTCGTCCCTTCGCGAGAGACCCAGTACTTC

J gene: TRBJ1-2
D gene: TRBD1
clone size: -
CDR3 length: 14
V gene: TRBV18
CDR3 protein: CASSTNRGDYGYTF
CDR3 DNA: TGTGCCAGCTCAACAAACAGGGGGGACTATGGCTACACCTTC

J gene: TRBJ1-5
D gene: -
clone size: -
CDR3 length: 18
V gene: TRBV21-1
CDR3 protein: CASSQDRGSKGSNQPQHF
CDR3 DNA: TGTGCCAGCAGCCAGGACAGGGGATCTAAAGGTAGCAATCAGCCCCAGCATTTT

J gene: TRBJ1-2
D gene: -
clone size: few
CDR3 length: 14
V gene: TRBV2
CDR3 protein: CASSEGGSNYGYTF
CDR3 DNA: TGTGCCAGCAGTGAGGGAGGGTCTAACTATGGCTACACCTTC

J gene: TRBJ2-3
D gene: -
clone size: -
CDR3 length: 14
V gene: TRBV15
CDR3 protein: CATSRRYGTDTQYF
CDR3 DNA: TGTGCCACCAGCAGGCGATACGGGACAGATACGCAGTATTTT

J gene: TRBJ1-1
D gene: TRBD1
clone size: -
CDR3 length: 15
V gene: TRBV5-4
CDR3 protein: CASSAAGTANTEAFF
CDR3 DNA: TGTGCCAGCAGCGCTGCCGGGACAGCGAACACTGAAGCTTTCTTT

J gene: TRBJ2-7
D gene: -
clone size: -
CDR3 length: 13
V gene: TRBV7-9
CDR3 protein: CASSLAPGYEQYF
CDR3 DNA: TGTGCCAGCAGCTTAGCGCCGGGCTACGAGCAGTACTTC

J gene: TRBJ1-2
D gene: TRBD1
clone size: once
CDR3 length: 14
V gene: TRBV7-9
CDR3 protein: CASSSIGQGEGYTF
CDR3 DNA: TGTGCCAGCAGCTCCATCGGACAGGGGGAAGGCTACACCTTC

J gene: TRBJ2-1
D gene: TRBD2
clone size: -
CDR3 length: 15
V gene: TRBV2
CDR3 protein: CASSKTSGGYNEQFF
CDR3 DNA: TGTGCCAGCAGCAAGACTAGCGGGGGTTACAATGAGCAGTTCTTC

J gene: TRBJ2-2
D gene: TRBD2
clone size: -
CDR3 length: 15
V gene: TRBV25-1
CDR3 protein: CASTTSGRATGELFF
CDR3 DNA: TGTGCCAGCACCACGTCAGGGAGGGCCACCGGGGAGCTGTTTTTT

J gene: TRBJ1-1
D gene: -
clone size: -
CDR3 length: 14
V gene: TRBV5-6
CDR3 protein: CASSLDGVNTEAFF
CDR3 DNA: TGTGCCAGCAGCTTGGACGGGGTAAACACTGAAGCTTTCTTT

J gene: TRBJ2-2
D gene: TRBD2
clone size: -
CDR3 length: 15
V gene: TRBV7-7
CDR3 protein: CASSPTSGTTGELFF
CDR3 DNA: TGTGCTAGCAGCCCTACTAGCGGGACTACCGGGGAGCTGTTTTTT

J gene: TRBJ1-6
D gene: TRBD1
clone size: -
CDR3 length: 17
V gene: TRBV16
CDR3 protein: CASSRSGTGGYNSPLHF
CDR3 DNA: TGTGCCAGCAGCCGATCCGGGACAGGGGGCTATAATTCACCCCTCCACTTT

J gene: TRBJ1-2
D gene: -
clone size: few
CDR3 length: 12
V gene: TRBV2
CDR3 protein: CASSRGGPGYTF
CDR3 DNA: TGTGCCAGCTCGAGGGGGGGGCCCGGCTACACCTTC

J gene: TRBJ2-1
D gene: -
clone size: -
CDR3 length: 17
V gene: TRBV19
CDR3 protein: CASSIGSIQAASNEQFF
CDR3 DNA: TGTGCCAGTAGTATAGGATCAATCCAGGCTGCTTCCAATGAGCAGTTCTTC

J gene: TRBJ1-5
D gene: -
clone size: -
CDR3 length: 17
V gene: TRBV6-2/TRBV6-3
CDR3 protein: CASSTLSPRVGNQPQHF
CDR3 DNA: TGTGCCAGCAGTACCCTATCTCCCAGGGTAGGGAATCAGCCCCAGCATTTT

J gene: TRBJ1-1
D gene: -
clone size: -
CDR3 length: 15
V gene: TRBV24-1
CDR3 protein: CATSDFNGPFGGAFF
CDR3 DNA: TGTGCCACCAGTGATTTCAATGGCCCTTTTGGAGGAGCTTTCTTT

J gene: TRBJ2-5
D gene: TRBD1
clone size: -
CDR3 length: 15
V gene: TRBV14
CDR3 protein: CASSQPQGQDETQYF
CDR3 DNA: TGTGCCAGCAGCCAACCCCAGGGACAGGACGAGACCCAGTACTTC

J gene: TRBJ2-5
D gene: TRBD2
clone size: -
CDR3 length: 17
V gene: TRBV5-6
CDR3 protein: CASSLALAGGPQETQYF
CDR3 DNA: TGTGCCAGCAGTCTGGCACTAGCGGGGGGACCCCAAGAGACCCAGTACTTC

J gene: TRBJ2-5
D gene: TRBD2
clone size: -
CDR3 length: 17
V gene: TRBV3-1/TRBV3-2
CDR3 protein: CASSQGVAGTGQETQYF
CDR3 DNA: TGTGCCAGCAGCCAAGGAGTAGCGGGAACGGGCCAAGAGACCCAGTACTTC

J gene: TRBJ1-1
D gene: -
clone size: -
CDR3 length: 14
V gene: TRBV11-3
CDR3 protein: CASSLAAVNTEAFF
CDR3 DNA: TGTGCCAGCAGCTTAGCGGCGGTGAACACTGAAGCTTTCTTT

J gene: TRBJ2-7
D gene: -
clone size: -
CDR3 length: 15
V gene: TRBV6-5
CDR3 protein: CASRVGGGETYEQYF
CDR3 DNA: TGTGCCAGCAGGGTCGGAGGGGGCGAAACCTACGAGCAGTACTTC

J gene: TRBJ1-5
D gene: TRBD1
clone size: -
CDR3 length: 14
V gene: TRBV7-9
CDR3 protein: CASSPGGRNQPQHF
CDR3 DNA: TGTGCCAGCAGCCCAGGGGGTCGCAATCAGCCCCAGCATTTT